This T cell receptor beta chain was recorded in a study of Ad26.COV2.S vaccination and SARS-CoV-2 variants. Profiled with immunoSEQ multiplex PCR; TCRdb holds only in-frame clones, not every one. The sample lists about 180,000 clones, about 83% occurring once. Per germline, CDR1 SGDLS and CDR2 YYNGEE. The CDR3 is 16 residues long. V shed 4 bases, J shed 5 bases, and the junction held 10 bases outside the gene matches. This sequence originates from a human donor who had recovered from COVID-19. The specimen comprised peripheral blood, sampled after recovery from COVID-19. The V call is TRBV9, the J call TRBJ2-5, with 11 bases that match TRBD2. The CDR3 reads CASSPEGLAVVETQYF. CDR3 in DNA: TGTGCCAGCAGCCCCGAGGGACTAGCGGTGGTGGAGACCCAGTACTTC.